The next 18 T cell receptor beta chains were all read from a single sample in a study of T cells of healthy individuals. TCRdb reprocessed the 5' RACE reads with MiXCR, giving one entry per CDR3 protein. Of tens of thousands of distinct CDR3 sequences listed, roughly 15% were seen once; the top ten hold roughly 15%. Every receptor here comes from a human donor in good health.

This clonotype has a handful of counts. The chain employs TRBV7-9 and TRBJ1-5; D gene uncertain. The CDR3 runs 13 residues. The germline V gene encodes CDR1 SEHNR and CDR2 FQNEAQ (reference sequence). Trimming took 1 base from V and 3 from J, leaving 4 bases between them. CDR3 amino acids: CASSLGDNQPQHF. CDR3 DNA sequence: TGTGCCAGCAGCTTAGGTGACAATCAGCCCCAGCATTTT.

This clonotype was seen at least ten times. The chain uses TRBV11-2 and TRBJ2-1; D remains ambiguous. CDR1 is SGHAT and CDR2 is FQNNGV in the germline V gene. The V gene lost 0 bases and the J gene lost 7 bases, with 13 bases spanning the gap. This CDR3 spans 15 amino acids. CDR3 region: CASSLDSVVPNEQFF. The CDR3 nucleotides read TGTGCCAGCAGCTTAGATTCTGTTGTCCCAAATGAGCAGTTCTTC.

This clonotype occurred a few times. The CDR3 here is CASRDSTGYYTEAFF. The DNA of the CDR3 is TGTGCCAGCAGGGATTCAACAGGGTATTACACTGAAGCTTTCTTT. This chain connects TRBV2 to TRBJ1-1; D is possibly TRBD1 (6 bases). V was shortened by 6 bases and J by 3 bases, with 17 bases between the two germline ends. CDR1 is SNHLY and CDR2 is FYNNEI in the germline V gene. The CDR3 loop spans 15 amino acids.

V is TRBV6-6 and J is TRBJ1-1; D is undetermined. CDR1 MNHNY and CDR2 SVGAGI come from the germline V gene (reference sequence). The ends were cut back, 11 bases at V and 3 bases at J, with 10 bases in the middle. This CDR3 has 11 amino acids. CDR3 in DNA: TGTGCCGCCCGAAGGGACACTGAAGCTTTCTTT. Encoded protein: CAARRDTEAFF.

The V and J genes are TRBV28 and TRBJ2-7; a possible D gene is TRBD1 (5 bases). This CDR3 is built from 13 residues. In germline, CDR1 is MDHEN, CDR2 SYDVKM. V lost 9 bases and J lost 3, with 15 bases in between. The CDR3: CASLRVGGYEQYF. The CDR3, as DNA: TGTGCCAGTCTCAGGGTGGGCGGCTACGAGCAGTACTTC.

This clonotype was observed at least ten times. The genes are TRBV10-3 and TRBJ2-3; TRBD2 agrees at 8 bases. V trimming: 0 bases; J trimming: 2 bases; junction bases outside the gene matches: 7. The CDR3 length is 17 residues. Germline CDR1 ENHRY, CDR2 SYGVKD. The CDR3: CAISESRAGALTDTQYF. The CDR3 coding sequence is TGTGCCATCAGTGAGTCGCGAGCGGGGGCCCTCACAGATACGCAGTATTTT.

This clonotype was counted many times. The rearrangement uses TRBV13 and TRBJ2-5, with 14 bases identical to TRBD2. This CDR3 is 17 amino acids long. With 1 base clipped from V and 4 bases from J, the junction kept 5 bases outside the gene matches. Germline-derived CDR1 and CDR2 are PRHDT and FYEKMQ (reference sequence). The CDR3 coding sequence is TGTGCCAGCAGCTTAGTGGGACTAGCGGGGGCACGAGAGACCCAGTACTTC. Translated: CASSLVGLAGARETQYF.

V is TRBV4-3 and J is TRBJ2-1; tentatively, D is TRBD2 (7 bases). The CDR3 has 16 residues. V dropped 0 bases and J dropped 5 bases, with 14 bases sitting between them. CDR1 and CDR2 from the germline V gene are LGHNA and YSLEER. The CDR3: CASSQDRGGHHNEQFF. The CDR3 coding sequence is TGCGCCAGCAGCCAAGATAGGGGGGGGCATCACAATGAGCAGTTCTTC.

The chain combines TRBV30 with TRBJ2-7; tentative D call: TRBD2 (5 bases). Looked up from germline, CDR1 is GTSNPN and CDR2 is SVGIG (reference sequence). The CDR3 length is 11 residues. Trimming took 7 bases from V and 5 from J, leaving 12 bases between them. DNA for the CDR3: TGTGCCTTCGGGGAGAGGAACGAGCAGTACTTC. Its translation is CAFGERNEQYF.

This clonotype turned up a few times. V gene TRBV27 combines with J gene TRBJ1-1; the match to TRBD1 covers 9 bases. The V gene's germline CDR1 is MNHEY and CDR2 SMNVEV (reference sequence). Trimming at V came to 4 bases and at J to 4 bases, leaving 1 base not matched to a gene. The CDR3 loop spans 13 amino acids. In nucleotides, the CDR3 is TGTGCCAGCAGTTCGACAGGGGGCACTGAAGCTTTCTTT. This codes for CASSSTGGTEAFF.

This clonotype occurred many times. The V gene is TRBV9, the J gene TRBJ2-6; D remains unclear. The CDR3 sequence is 13 residues long. The V end lost 2 bases, the J end lost 2 bases, and 2 bases lay between the germline ends. CDR1 and CDR2 (germline): SGDLS, YYNGEE. This CDR3 reads CASSVAGANVLTF. CDR3 coding DNA: TGTGCCAGCAGCGTTGCTGGGGCCAACGTCCTGACTTTC.

This clonotype was detected only a few times. The rearrangement joins TRBV7-2 to TRBJ2-1; D unresolved. The CDR3 is 12 amino acids. V lost 0 bases, J lost 8 bases, and 5 bases lay in between. Germline assignment: CDR1 SGHTA and CDR2 FQGNSA. Written as DNA, the CDR3 is TGTGCCAGCAGCTTAGCTCGACATGAGCAGTTCTTC. It encodes CASSLARHEQFF.

The sample holds a few counts of this clonotype. This sequence joins TRBV7-9 and TRBJ2-7, with TRBD2 matching over 8 bases. V trimming: 5 bases; J trimming: 0 bases; junction bases outside the gene matches: 3. The V gene's germline CDR1 is SEHNR and CDR2 FQNEAQ (reference sequence). This CDR3 is built from 14 residues. CDR3 DNA: TGTGCCAGCAGCCCGGGAGGGGGCTCCTACGAGCAGTACTTC. The encoded protein is CASSPGGGSYEQYF.

This clonotype was counted at least ten times. The chain is built from TRBV21-1 and TRBJ2-5; the table's D call of TRBD1 was not tested on the DNA. TRBV21-1 constitutes a pseudogene. This CDR3 region has 18 residues. The CDR3 is CASSPARQLGAPEETQYF. The DNA of the CDR3 is TGTGCCAGCAGCCCGGCGAGACAGCTGGGTGCTCCGGAGGAGACCCAGTACTTC.

This clonotype came up a few times. The V and J genes are TRBV24-1 and TRBJ1-2, with a possible D match to TRBD1 (6 bases). The CDR3 consists of 16 residues. Germline V gives CDR1 KGHDR, CDR2 SFDVKD. The V end was cut by 5 bases, the J end by 4 bases, with 19 bases between. CDR3 sequence: CATSVGSEGEIYGYTF. Here the CDR3 DNA reads TGTGCCACCAGTGTGGGAAGTGAGGGGGAGATCTATGGCTACACCTTC.

This clonotype was seen more than once but under ten times. V and J are TRBV27 and TRBJ2-7; D unresolved. Deletions cut 2 bases from V and 6 bases from J, with 5 bases between. The V gene's germline CDR1 is MNHEY and CDR2 SMNVEV (reference sequence). This CDR3 has 11 amino acids. CDR3 DNA sequence: TGTGCCAGCAGTTTAGGGCCCGAGCAGTACTTC. This translates into CASSLGPEQYF.

This clonotype was detected only a few times. This sequence joins TRBV4-3 and TRBJ1-2, with D hard to call. Trimming shortened V by 1 base and J by 8 bases, and 17 bases separated the two germline ends. The CDR3 runs to 15 residues. Germline CDR1 reads LGHNA; CDR2 reads YSLEER. The CDR3 loop reads CASSQVSPLLEGYTF. CDR3 coding DNA: TGCGCCAGCAGCCAAGTAAGCCCCCTCCTGGAGGGCTACACCTTC.

This clonotype has just a few counts. V usage is TRBV20-1 and J usage is TRBJ1-5; 11 bases fit TRBD1. V trimming: 5 bases; J trimming: 6 bases; junction bases outside the gene matches: 6. Germline-derived CDR1 and CDR2 are DFQATT and SNEGSKA (reference sequence). There are 14 residues in the CDR3. CDR3 region: CSAGQGAGGQPQHF. CDR3 nucleotides: TGCAGTGCTGGACAGGGGGCGGGGGGTCAGCCCCAGCATTTT.